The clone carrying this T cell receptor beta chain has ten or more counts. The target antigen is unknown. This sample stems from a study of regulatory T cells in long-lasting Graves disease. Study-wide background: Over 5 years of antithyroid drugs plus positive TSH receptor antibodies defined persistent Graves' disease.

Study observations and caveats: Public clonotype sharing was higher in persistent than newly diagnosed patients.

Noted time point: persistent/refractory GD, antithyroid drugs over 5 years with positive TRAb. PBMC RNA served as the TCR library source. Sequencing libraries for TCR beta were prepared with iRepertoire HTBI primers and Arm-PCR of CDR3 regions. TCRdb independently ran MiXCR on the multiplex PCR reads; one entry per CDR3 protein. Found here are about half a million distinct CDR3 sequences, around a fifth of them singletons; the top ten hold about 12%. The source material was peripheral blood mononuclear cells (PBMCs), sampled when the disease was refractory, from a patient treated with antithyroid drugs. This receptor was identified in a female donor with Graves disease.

CDR3 in amino acids: CATTGLRTGELFF. The CDR3 coding sequence is TGTGCCACCACAGGGTTGCGAACCGGGGAGCTGTTTTTT. The genes are TRBV6-1 and TRBJ2-2; D is possibly TRBD1 (6 bases). This CDR3 comprises 13 residues. Germline V gene sequence: CDR1 MNHNS, CDR2 SASEGT. Trimming removed 10 bases from V and 5 bases from J, with 14 bases in between.